This is a list of T cell receptor beta chains from one sample in a study of blood T cell repertoires in COVID-19. TCRdb's table, derived via immunoSEQ multiplex PCR, lists solely in-frame clones and lacks some. The table lists under 250,000 clones, approximately 87% of them singletons. The sample was peripheral blood. These receptors all stem from a woman aged 70-85 years with active or convalescent COVID-19. Both conserved end residues are part of each CDR3. Each record gives: D gene, V gene, clone size, J gene, CDR3 DNA, CDR3 protein. The D gene is left open where the match is weak. Expanded clones get a size class; other rows say once, few or many, or leave the size out.

TRBD1	TRBV7-9	NA	TRBJ1-1	TGTGCCAGCAGCTTGGGACAGGGGAACACTGAAGCTTTCTTT	CASSLGQGNTEAFF
NA	TRBV21-1	once	TRBJ1-2	TGTGCCCAGGAGGGGGTCGGACAGGGGGTTAACTATGGCTACACCTTC	CAQEGVGQGVNYGYTF
TRBD1	TRBV18	NA	TRBJ1-1	TGTGCCAGCTCACCAGCAGGGGGCCGGGTTAACACTGAAGCTTTCTTT	CASSPAGGRVNTEAFF
TRBD2	TRBV6-5	NA	TRBJ2-7	TGTGCCAGCAGTTACCAAGGACTAGCGGGGGACTACGAGCAGTACTTC	CASSYQGLAGDYEQYF
NA	TRBV5-1	NA	TRBJ2-2	TGCGCCAGCGCTCTTGCGACGAACACCGGGGAGCTGTTTTTT	CASALATNTGELFF
TRBD1	TRBV18	NA	TRBJ1-5	TGTGCCAGCTCACCTGGGACAGGGGCGGACCAGCCCCAGCATTTT	CASSPGTGADQPQHF
NA	TRBV2	once	TRBJ2-2	TGTGCCAGCAGTCGCACGGGACTTCTCGTGGAGCTGTTTTTT	CASSRTGLLVELFF
TRBD2	TRBV28	NA	TRBJ2-7	TGTGCCACCGGGGTCGCGGGAGGGCAGAACGAGCAGTACTTC	CATGVAGGQNEQYF
NA	TRBV19	NA	TRBJ1-1	TGTGCCAGTACCACCCAGGGGCGCAGAACTGAAGCTTTCTTT	CASTTQGRRTEAFF
NA	TRBV6-2/TRBV6-3	few	TRBJ1-1	TGTGCCAGCAGCCGCCTAAATAGTGCCCGAATGAACACTGAAGCTTTCTTT	CASSRLNSARMNTEAFF
TRBD1	TRBV6-5	NA	TRBJ1-1	TGTGCCAGCAGTCGAAAGACAGGGTACACTGAAGCTTTCTTT	CASSRKTGYTEAFF
TRBD1	TRBV7-9	NA	TRBJ1-1	TGTGCCAGCAGCACCGGGACAGGGAGGAACACTGAAGCTTTCTTT	CASSTGTGRNTEAFF
NA	TRBV18	NA	TRBJ2-7	TGTGCCAGCTCACCGCTGCAGGGCGGCTACGAGCAGTACTTC	CASSPLQGGYEQYF
NA	TRBV10-3	NA	TRBJ2-1	TGTGCCGTCGGAGCTAAGAGACAGAGCTCCTACAATGAGCAGTTCTTC	CAVGAKRQSSYNEQFF
TRBD2	TRBV3-1/TRBV3-2	NA	TRBJ2-2	TGTGCCAGCAGCTTTTCCTTGAGCGGGAGTAAGACCGGGGAGCTGTTTTTT	CASSFSLSGSKTGELFF
TRBD1	TRBV19	NA	TRBJ2-7	TGTGCCAGTACCCTTCGGGGTGGACAGGGGAAAACTTACGAGCAGTACTTC	CASTLRGGQGKTYEQYF
NA	TRBV11-1	NA	TRBJ2-5	TGTGCCAGCAGCCAAGGGCTAGCGAGTGAGACCCAGTACTTC	CASSQGLASETQYF
TRBD1	TRBV5-5	NA	TRBJ1-3	TGTGCCAGCAGCTTGGGGACAGGAGCCGCGTTGATCTCTGGAAACACCATATATTTT	CASSLGTGAALISGNTIYF
NA	TRBV18	NA	TRBJ2-2	TGTGCCAGCTCACCGCAGGGGCGTTGGAGCACCGGGGAGCTGTTTTTT	CASSPQGRWSTGELFF
NA	TRBV19	NA	TRBJ1-2	TGTGCCAGTAGTCCCACGCAGGGAATCCGAATCTATGGCTACACCTTC	CASSPTQGIRIYGYTF
NA	TRBV19	once	TRBJ1-5	TGTGCCAGTAGTATAGACAGGTGGATTGGCAGCAATCAGCCCCAGCATTTT	CASSIDRWIGSNQPQHF
NA	TRBV7-9	NA	TRBJ1-2	TGTGCCAGCAGCCCCGATTCGGTTGCCGCGGGCTACACCTTC	CASSPDSVAAGYTF
NA	TRBV7-2	once	TRBJ2-5	TGTGCCAGCAGCCCACAGGTCCAAGAGACCCAGTACTTC	CASSPQVQETQYF
TRBD2	TRBV12-3/TRBV12-4	NA	TRBJ2-2	TGTGCCAGCAGACGGGGGGACACCGGGGAGCTGTTTTTT	CASRRGDTGELFF
TRBD2	TRBV28	NA	TRBJ2-5	TGTGCCAGCAGTTCCGCGGGAGCGCACCAAGAGACCCAGTACTTC	CASSSAGAHQETQYF
TRBD2	TRBV6-7	NA	TRBJ2-1	TGTGCCAGCCCCCAGTCGGCTAGCGGGAGGGCCGCCCCGAGGGAGCAGTTCTTC	CASPQSASGRAAPREQFF
TRBD2	TRBV5-4	NA	TRBJ2-5	TGTGCCAGCAGCTTGGGGTTAGCGGGAGGGGAAGAGACCCAGTACTTC	CASSLGLAGGEETQYF
TRBD1	TRBV9	NA	TRBJ1-1	TGTGCCAGCAGCGCAGGGGGGACAGGGGTTTGGACTGAAGCTTTCTTT	CASSAGGTGVWTEAFF
NA	TRBV5-4	NA	TRBJ2-5	TGTGCCAGCAGCCCTGGAGGGACGGCAGAGACCCAGTACTTC	CASSPGGTAETQYF
NA	TRBV6-1	many	TRBJ1-6	TGTGCCAGCAGTGACGAAACGACTCCCCTCCACTTT	CASSDETTPLHF
TRBD1	TRBV5-8	NA	TRBJ1-5	TGTGCCAGCAGCTTCGACAGGGTGAATCAGCCCCAGCATTTT	CASSFDRVNQPQHF
TRBD2	TRBV12-5	NA	TRBJ2-1	TGTGCTAGTGGTCTAACGGGGGGGCCTAGCTCCTACAATGAGCAGTTCTTC	CASGLTGGPSSYNEQFF